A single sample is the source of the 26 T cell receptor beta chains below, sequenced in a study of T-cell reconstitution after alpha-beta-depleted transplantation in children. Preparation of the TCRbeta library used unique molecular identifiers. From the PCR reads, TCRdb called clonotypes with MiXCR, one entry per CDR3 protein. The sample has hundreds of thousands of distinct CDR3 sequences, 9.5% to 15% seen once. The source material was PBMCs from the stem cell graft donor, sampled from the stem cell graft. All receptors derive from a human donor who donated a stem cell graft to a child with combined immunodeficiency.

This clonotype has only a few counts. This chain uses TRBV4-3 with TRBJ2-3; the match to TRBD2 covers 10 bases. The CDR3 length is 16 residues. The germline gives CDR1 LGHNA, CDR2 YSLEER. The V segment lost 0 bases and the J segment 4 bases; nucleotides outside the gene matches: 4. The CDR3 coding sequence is TGCGCCAGCAGCCAAGATCGGACTAGCGGCTCAGATACGCAGTATTTT. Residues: CASSQDRTSGSDTQYF.

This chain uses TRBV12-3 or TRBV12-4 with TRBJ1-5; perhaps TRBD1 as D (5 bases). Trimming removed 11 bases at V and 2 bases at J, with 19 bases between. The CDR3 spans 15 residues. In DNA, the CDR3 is TGTGCCCCATGGGGGGGGAAGGGTTGCAATCAGCCCCAGCATTTT. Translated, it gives CAPWGGKGCNQPQHF.

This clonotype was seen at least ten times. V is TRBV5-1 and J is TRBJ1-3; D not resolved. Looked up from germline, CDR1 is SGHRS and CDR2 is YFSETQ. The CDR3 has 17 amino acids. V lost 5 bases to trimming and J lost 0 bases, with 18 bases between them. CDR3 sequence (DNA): TGCGCCAGCAGTCTGGAGGGAAACGGGCTCTCTGGAAACACCATATATTTT. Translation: CASSLEGNGLSGNTIYF.

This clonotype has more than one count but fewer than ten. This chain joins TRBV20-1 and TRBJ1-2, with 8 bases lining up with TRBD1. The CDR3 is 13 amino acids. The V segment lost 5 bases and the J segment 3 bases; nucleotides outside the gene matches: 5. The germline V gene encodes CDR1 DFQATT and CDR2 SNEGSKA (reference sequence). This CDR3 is CSARDRNDYGYTF. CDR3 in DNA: TGCAGTGCTCGGGACAGGAACGACTATGGCTACACCTTC.

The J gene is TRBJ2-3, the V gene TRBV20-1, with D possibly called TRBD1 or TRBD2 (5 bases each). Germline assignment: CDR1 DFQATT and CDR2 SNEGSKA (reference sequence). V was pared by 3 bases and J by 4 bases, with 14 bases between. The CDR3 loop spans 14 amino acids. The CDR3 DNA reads TGCAGTGCTAGCAGGGACCAGAGGGCAGATACGCAGTATTTT. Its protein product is CSASRDQRADTQYF.

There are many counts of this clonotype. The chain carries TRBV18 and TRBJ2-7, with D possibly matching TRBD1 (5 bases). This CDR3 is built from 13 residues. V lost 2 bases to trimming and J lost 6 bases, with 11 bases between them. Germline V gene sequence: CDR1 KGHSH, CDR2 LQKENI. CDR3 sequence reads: CASSPTTEGEQYF. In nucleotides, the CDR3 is TGTGCCAGCTCACCAACGACAGAAGGCGAGCAGTACTTC.

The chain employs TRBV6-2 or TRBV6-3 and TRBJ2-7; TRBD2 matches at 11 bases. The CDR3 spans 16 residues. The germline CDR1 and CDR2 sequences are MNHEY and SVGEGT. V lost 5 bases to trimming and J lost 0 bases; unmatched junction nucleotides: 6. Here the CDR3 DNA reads TGTGCCAGCAGTCACGGACTAGCGGGTCCCTCCTACGAGCAGTACTTC. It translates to CASSHGLAGPSYEQYF.

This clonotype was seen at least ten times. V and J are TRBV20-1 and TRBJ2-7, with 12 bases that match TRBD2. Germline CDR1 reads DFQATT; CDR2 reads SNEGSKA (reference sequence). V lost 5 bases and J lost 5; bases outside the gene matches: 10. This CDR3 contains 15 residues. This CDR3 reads CSASTLAGGPHEQYF. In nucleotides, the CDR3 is TGCAGTGCTTCCACACTAGCGGGGGGTCCCCACGAGCAGTACTTC.

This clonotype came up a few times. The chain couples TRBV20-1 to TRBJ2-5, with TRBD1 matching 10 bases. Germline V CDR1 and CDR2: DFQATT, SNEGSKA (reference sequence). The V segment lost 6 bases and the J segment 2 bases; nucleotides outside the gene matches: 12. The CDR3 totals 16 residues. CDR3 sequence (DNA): TGCAGTGCGGGGAGACAGGGGGCGGTGAGGCAAGAGACCCAGTACTTC. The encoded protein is CSAGRQGAVRQETQYF.

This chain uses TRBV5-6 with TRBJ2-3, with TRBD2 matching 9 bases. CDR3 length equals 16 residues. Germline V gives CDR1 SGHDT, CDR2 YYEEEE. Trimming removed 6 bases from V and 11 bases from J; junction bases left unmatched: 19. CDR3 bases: TGTGCCAGCATTAGCGGGGGCTTCTCCCTCCCATACGTGCAGTATTTT. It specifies CASISGGFSLPYVQYF.

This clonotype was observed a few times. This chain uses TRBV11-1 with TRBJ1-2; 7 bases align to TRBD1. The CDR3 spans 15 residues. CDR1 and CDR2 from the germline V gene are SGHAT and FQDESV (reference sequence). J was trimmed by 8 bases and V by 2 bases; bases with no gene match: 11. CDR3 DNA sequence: TGTGCCAGCAGCTTATTTGCCGACAGGGTAGGCGGCTACACCTTC. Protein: CASSLFADRVGGYTF.

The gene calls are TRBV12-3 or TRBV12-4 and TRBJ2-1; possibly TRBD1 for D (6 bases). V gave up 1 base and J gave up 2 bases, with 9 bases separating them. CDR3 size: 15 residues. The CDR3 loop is CASSLGQVPYNEQFF. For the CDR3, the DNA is TGTGCCAGCAGTTTAGGACAGGTCCCCTACAATGAGCAGTTCTTC.

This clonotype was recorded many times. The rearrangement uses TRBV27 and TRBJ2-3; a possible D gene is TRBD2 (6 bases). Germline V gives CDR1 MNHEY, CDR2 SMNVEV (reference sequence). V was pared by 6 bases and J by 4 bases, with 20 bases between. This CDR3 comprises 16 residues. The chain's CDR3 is CASRLGGVISADTQYF. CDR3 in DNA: TGTGCCAGCAGACTCGGAGGGGTCATTTCCGCAGATACGCAGTATTTT.

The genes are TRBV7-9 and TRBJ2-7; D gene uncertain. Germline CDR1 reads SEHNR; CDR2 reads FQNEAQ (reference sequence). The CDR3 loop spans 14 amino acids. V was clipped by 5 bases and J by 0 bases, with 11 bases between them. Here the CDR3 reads CASSPESVSYEQYF. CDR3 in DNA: TGTGCCAGCAGCCCCGAGTCCGTCTCCTACGAGCAGTACTTC.

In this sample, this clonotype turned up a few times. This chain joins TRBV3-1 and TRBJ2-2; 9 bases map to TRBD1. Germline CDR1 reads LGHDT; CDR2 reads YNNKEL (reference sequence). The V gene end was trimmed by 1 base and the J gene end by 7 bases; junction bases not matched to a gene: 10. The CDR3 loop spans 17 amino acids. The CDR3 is CASSQVFRQGGDGELFF. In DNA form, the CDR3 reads TGTGCCAGCAGCCAAGTCTTTCGACAGGGGGGCGACGGGGAGCTGTTTTTT.

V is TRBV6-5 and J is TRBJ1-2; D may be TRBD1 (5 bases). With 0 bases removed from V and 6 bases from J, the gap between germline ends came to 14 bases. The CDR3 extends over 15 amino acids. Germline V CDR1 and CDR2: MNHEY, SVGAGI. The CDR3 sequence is CASSYSTAGTDGYTF. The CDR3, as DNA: TGTGCCAGCAGTTACTCGACGGCAGGGACGGATGGCTACACCTTC.

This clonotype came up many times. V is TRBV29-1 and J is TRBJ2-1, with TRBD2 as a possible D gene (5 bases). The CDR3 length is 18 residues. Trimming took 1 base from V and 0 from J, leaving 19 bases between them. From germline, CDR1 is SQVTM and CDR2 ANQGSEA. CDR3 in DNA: TGCAGCGTTGAAGGGCAGCCGCTAGCTGCGAGCTCCTACAATGAGCAGTTCTTC. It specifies CSVEGQPLAASSYNEQFF.

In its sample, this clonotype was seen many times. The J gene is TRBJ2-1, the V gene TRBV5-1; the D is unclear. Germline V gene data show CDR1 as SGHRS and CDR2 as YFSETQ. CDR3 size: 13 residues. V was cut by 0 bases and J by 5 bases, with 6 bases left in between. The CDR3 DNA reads TGCGCCAGCAGCTTGGGGGTTAACAATGAGCAGTTCTTC. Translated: CASSLGVNNEQFF.

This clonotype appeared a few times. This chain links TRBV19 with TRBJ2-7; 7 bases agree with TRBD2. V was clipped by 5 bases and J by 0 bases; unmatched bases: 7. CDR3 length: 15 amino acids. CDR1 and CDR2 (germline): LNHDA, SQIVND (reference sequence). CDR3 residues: CASSPGLPSSYEQYF. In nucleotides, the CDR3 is TGTGCCAGTAGTCCGGGACTACCAAGCTCCTACGAGCAGTACTTC.

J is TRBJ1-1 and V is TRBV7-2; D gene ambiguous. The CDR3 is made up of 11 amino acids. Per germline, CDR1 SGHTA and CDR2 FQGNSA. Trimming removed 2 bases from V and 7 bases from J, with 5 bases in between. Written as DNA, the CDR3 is TGTGCCAGCAGCTTACAGATTGAAGCTTTCTTT. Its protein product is CASSLQIEAFF.

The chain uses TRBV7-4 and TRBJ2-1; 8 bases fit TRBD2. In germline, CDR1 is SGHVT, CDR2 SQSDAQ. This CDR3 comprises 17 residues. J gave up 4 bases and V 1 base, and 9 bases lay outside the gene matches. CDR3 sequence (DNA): TGTGCCAGCAGCTTAGGCCCCCCTAGCGGGCCGTACAATGAGCAGTTCTTC. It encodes CASSLGPPSGPYNEQFF.

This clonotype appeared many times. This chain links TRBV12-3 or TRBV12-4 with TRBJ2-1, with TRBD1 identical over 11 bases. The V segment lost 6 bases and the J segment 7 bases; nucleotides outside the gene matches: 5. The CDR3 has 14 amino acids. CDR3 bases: TGTGCCAGCAGCCCGGGACAGGGGGGAAATGAGCAGTTCTTC. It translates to CASSPGQGGNEQFF.

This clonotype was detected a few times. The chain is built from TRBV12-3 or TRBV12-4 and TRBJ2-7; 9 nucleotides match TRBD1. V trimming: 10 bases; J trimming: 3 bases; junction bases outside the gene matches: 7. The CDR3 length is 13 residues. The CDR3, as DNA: TGTGCCATCTCTGGGGGACAGGGCTACGAGCAGTACTTC. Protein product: CAISGGQGYEQYF.

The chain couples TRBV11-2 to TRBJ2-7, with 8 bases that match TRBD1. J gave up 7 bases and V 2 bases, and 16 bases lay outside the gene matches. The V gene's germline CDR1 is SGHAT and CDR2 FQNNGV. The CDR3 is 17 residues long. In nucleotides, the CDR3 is TGTGCCAGCAGCTTATGGGAAGGCAGGGGGCGAAGTGTAGAGCAGTACTTC. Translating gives CASSLWEGRGRSVEQYF.

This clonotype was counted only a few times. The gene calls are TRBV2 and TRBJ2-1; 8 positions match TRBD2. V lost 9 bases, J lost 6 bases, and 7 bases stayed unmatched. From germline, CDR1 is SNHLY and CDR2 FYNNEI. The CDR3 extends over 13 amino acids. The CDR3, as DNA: TGTGCCAGTGGAGGACTAGCAGGCAATGAGCAGTTCTTC. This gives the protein CASGGLAGNEQFF.

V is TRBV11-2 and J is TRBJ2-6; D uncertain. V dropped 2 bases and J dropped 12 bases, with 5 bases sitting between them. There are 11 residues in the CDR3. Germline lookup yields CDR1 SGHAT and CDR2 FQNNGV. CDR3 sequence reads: CASSLPFVLTF. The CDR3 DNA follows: TGTGCCAGCAGCTTACCGTTCGTCCTGACTTTC. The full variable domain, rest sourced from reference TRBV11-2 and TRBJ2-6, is EAGVAQSPRYKIIEKRQSVAFWCNPISGHATLYWYQQILGQGPKLLIQFQNNGVVDDSQLPKDRFSAERLKGVDSTLKIQPAKLEDSAVYLCASSLPFVLTFGAGSRLTVL.